This is a list of T cell receptor beta chains from one sample in a study of cytomegalovirus exposure and HLA in healthy donors. Repertoires were generated with immunoSEQ multiplex PCR, while TCRdb's copy carries only in-frame clones and drops some. The data contain about 87,000 clones, about 7.6% of them seen just once; the ten biggest clones take up under 3%. The specimen was PBMCs. All receptors derive from a man aged 50 or older in good health and CMV-seronegative. The CDR3 runs from the conserved cysteine through the conserved F or W. The D gene is left open where the match is weak. A clone size is listed for some rows: how often the clone was seen (once, few, many), or a class if it is expanded.

abundance	v_gene	d_gene	j_gene	CDR3aa	CDR3nt
-	TRBV5-1	-	TRBJ1-3	CASGHPGGNTIYF	TGCGCCAGCGGGCACCCGGGGGGAAACACCATATATTTT
-	TRBV5-1	TRBD1	TRBJ2-1	CASSLTPGQGSGYNEQFF	TGCGCCAGCAGCTTGACTCCGGGACAGGGTAGCGGGTACAATGAGCAGTTCTTC
few	TRBV4-1	TRBD1	TRBJ2-3	CASSQVPGQGFDTQYF	TGCGCCAGCAGCCAAGTACCGGGACAGGGCTTCGATACGCAGTATTTT
few	TRBV5-1	-	TRBJ2-1	CASSGVGAYNEQFF	TGCGCCAGCAGCGGGGTAGGGGCCTACAATGAGCAGTTCTTC
-	TRBV4-3	-	TRBJ2-7	CASSQEGRVYEQYF	TGCGCCAGCAGCCAAGAGGGTCGGGTCTACGAGCAGTACTTC
few	TRBV5-6	TRBD2	TRBJ2-2	CASSLGAGGHTGELFF	TGTGCCAGCAGCTTGGGTGCGGGGGGCCACACCGGGGAGCTGTTTTTT
-	TRBV5-1	TRBD2	TRBJ2-1	CASSLDQRGMNEQFF	TGCGCCAGCAGCTTGGACCAGCGGGGGATGAATGAGCAGTTCTTC
-	TRBV6-6	TRBD1	TRBJ1-1	CASSLPGQGGMEAFF	TGTGCCAGCAGTTTACCCGGACAGGGTGGAATGGAAGCTTTCTTT
few	TRBV9	-	TRBJ1-2	CASSVEPSSNYGYTF	TGTGCCAGCAGCGTAGAACCGAGTTCTAACTATGGCTACACCTTC
few	TRBV28	-	TRBJ1-5	CASSSWFGGDFRYSNQPQHF	TGTGCCAGCAGTTCCTGGTTCGGGGGGGATTTTCGGTATAGCAATCAGCCCCAGCATTTT
few	TRBV10-3	-	TRBJ1-1	CAIRNREVNTEAFF	TGTGCCATCAGGAACAGGGAAGTGAACACTGAAGCTTTCTTT
few	TRBV6-1	-	TRBJ1-1	CASSTLGGAEAFF	TGTGCCAGCAGTACCTTGGGAGGGGCTGAAGCTTTCTTT
few	TRBV27	TRBD1	TRBJ1-2	CASSYTGGAGYTF	TGTGCCAGCAGTTATACAGGGGGCGCGGGCTACACCTTC
few	TRBV2	TRBD1	TRBJ1-1	CASSQPPMGQGVNTEAFF	TGTGCCAGCAGTCAACCACCGATGGGACAGGGCGTGAACACTGAAGCTTTCTTT
few	TRBV5-4	-	TRBJ1-4	CASSSQGSVEKLFF	TGTGCCAGCAGCTCTCAGGGTTCGGTTGAAAAACTGTTTTTT
few	TRBV11-3	-	TRBJ2-7	CASSLGSGPYEQYF	TGTGCCAGCAGCTTAGGTAGCGGCCCCTACGAGCAGTACTTC
-	TRBV19	-	TRBJ1-1	CASSPRTDSGIGAEAFF	TGTGCCAGTAGTCCCCGAACCGACTCCGGTATAGGGGCTGAAGCTTTCTTT
-	TRBV5-4	-	TRBJ1-1	CASSTYTGWNTEAFF	TGTGCCAGCAGCACCTACACAGGGTGGAACACTGAAGCTTTCTTT
-	TRBV10-3	-	TRBJ1-2	CAISESGRLLDGYGYTF	TGTGCCATCAGTGAGTCGGGCCGCCTCCTCGATGGTTATGGCTACACCTTC
few	TRBV19	-	TRBJ2-3	CASSLHLGSRDTQYF	TGTGCCAGTAGCCTTCATCTAGGTTCGAGAGATACGCAGTATTTT
few	TRBV2	TRBD1	TRBJ1-3	CASSPTGGGNTIYF	TGTGCCAGCAGTCCTACAGGGGGTGGAAACACCATATATTTT
few	TRBV6-5	-	TRBJ1-3	CASSYAVGSSGNTIYF	TGTGCCAGCAGTTACGCTGTGGGGAGCTCTGGAAACACCATATATTTT
-	TRBV19	TRBD2	TRBJ2-7	CASSLGLAGDEQYF	TGTGCCAGTAGTTTGGGACTAGCGGGAGATGAGCAGTACTTC
few	TRBV7-9	-	TRBJ1-6	CASTITGRRNSPLHF	TGTGCCAGCACCATCACGGGCAGGAGGAATTCACCCCTCCACTTT
few	TRBV7-9	TRBD2	TRBJ2-7	CASSSTSGTYEQYF	TGTGCCAGCAGCTCGACTAGCGGGACCTACGAGCAGTACTTC